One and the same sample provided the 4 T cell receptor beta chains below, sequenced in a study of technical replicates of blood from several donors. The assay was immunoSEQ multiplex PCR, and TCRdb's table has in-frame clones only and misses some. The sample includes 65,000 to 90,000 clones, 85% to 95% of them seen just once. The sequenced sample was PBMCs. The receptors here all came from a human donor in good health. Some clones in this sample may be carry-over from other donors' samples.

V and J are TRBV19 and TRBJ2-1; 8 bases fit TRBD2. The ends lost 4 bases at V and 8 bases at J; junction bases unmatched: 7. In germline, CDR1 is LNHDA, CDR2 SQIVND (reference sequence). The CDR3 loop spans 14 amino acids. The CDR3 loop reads CASSTTGGPDEQFF. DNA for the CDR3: TGTGCCAGTAGTACTACGGGGGGGCCCGATGAGCAGTTCTTC. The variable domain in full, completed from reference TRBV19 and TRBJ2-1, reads DGGITQSPKYLFRKEGQNVTLSCEQNLNHDAMYWYRQDPGQGLRLIYYSQIVNDFQKGDIAEGYSVSREKKESFPLTVTSAQKNPTAFYLCASSTTGGPDEQFFGPGTRLTVL.

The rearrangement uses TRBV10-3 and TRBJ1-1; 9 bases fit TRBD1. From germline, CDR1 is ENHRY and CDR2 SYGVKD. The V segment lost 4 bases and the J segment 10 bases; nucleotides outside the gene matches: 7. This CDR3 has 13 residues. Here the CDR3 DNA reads TGTGCCATCAGTGTTGGACAGGGGCGTCCAGCTTTCTTT. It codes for CAISVGQGRPAFF.

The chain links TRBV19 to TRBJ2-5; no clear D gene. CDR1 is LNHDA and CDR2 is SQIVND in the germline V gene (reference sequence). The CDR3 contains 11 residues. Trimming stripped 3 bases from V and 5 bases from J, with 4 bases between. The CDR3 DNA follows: TGTGCCAGTAGTATGGAGGAGACCCAGTACTTC. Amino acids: CASSMEETQYF.

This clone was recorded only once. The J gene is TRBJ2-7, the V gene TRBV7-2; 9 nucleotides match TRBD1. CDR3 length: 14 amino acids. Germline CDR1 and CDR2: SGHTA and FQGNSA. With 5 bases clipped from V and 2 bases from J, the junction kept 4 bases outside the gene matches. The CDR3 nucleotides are TGTGCCAGCAGCCCGGACAGGGGTACCTACGAGCAGTACTTC. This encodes CASSPDRGTYEQYF.